Shown below are 15 T cell receptor beta chains from a single sample sequenced in a study of T cells after yellow fever vaccination. TCRdb reprocessed the 5' RACE reads with MiXCR, giving one entry per CDR3 protein. Among hundreds of thousands of distinct CDR3 sequences, about 12% were seen once, and the ten largest hold 15%. The sequencing used PBMCs, collected on the day of the yellow fever booster vaccination. The receptors shown here come from a man in his thirties or forties who received the YFV17D yellow fever vaccine.

This chain uses TRBV5-1 with TRBJ2-3; unclear D gene. The V gene's germline CDR1 is SGHRS and CDR2 YFSETQ. The CDR3 is 13 amino acids. V was cut by 4 bases and J by 7 bases, with 13 bases left in between. Here the CDR3 reads CASSPYNTYTQYF. The CDR3 DNA sequence: TGCGCCAGCAGCCCATACAACACTTATACGCAGTATTTT.

This clonotype came up a few times. The chain couples TRBV7-2 to TRBJ2-5; maybe TRBD1 (6 bases). V was cut by 5 bases and J by 3 bases, with 10 bases left in between. This CDR3 comprises 13 residues. Germline CDR1 and CDR2: SGHTA and FQGNSA. CDR3 residues: CASSVYREETQYF. The DNA for the CDR3 is TGTGCCAGCAGCGTATACAGGGAAGAGACCCAGTACTTC.

This chain joins TRBV7-2 and TRBJ1-3; D remains ambiguous. CDR3 length equals 16 residues. Deletions cut 1 base from V and 0 bases from J, with 10 bases between. The germline V gene encodes CDR1 SGHTA and CDR2 FQGNSA. The CDR3 DNA sequence: TGTGCCAGCAGCTTAGGACGGAAGAGCTCTGGAAACACCATATATTTT. As protein: CASSLGRKSSGNTIYF.

This clonotype has just a few counts. The rearrangement links TRBV7-8 to TRBJ1-1, with 10 bases that match TRBD1. V trimming: 3 bases; J trimming: 1 base; junction bases outside the gene matches: 8. The CDR3 contains 17 residues. CDR1 and CDR2 (germline): SGHVS, FQNEAQ. The CDR3 reads CASSFRDRGSTNTEAFF. In DNA form, the CDR3 reads TGTGCCAGCAGCTTCCGGGACAGGGGAAGCACGAACACTGAAGCTTTCTTT.

This clonotype turned up a few times. The chain joins TRBV14 to TRBJ1-2; no firm D call. This CDR3 spans 15 amino acids. CDR1 is SGHDN, CDR2 FVKESK, per germline. V was cut by 2 bases and J by 1 base, with 11 bases left in between. The CDR3 sequence: CASSQTTNFNYGYTF. Here the CDR3 DNA reads TGTGCCAGCAGCCAAACGACAAACTTTAACTATGGCTACACCTTC.

CDR3 nucleotide sequence: TGCGCCAGCAGCTTCTCCCTAGCAAACAATGAGCAGTTCTTC. Translated, it gives CASSFSLANNEQFF. This rearrangement joins TRBV5-1 to TRBJ2-1, with a tentative D call TRBD2 (5 bases). CDR1 is SGHRS and CDR2 is YFSETQ in the germline V gene. With 2 bases removed from V and 5 bases from J, the gap between germline ends came to 11 bases. The CDR3 is made up of 14 amino acids.

Many counts were recorded for this clonotype. The chain is built from TRBV7-2 and TRBJ2-7; TRBD2 matches at 9 bases. CDR1 SGHTA and CDR2 FQGNSA come from the germline V gene. The CDR3 loop spans 17 amino acids. The ends lost 4 bases at V and 2 bases at J; junction bases unmatched: 12. The CDR3 bases are TGTGCCAGCAGCTCGGCCCGGGGGCGGGAGGGTCCCTACGAGCAGTACTTC. Protein sequence: CASSSARGREGPYEQYF. The full variable domain, in which reference TRBV7-2 and TRBJ2-7 provide the parts outside the CDR3, is GAGVSQSPSNKVTEKGKDVELRCDPISGHTALYWYRQSLGQGLEFLIYFQGNSAPDKSGLPSDRFSAERTGGSVSTLTIQRTQQEDSAVYLCASSSARGREGPYEQYFGPGTRLTVT.

V gene TRBV20-1 combines with J gene TRBJ2-6, with TRBD1 as a possible D gene (8 bases). Germline CDR1 and CDR2: DFQATT and SNEGSKA (reference sequence). CDR3 size: 16 residues. V dropped 6 bases and J dropped 0 bases, with 15 bases sitting between them. CDR3 DNA: TGCAGTGCCCAACAGGGGGGGAGCTCTGGGGCCAACGTCCTGACTTTC. This translates into CSAQQGGSSGANVLTF.

This clonotype has ten or more counts. V usage is TRBV5-1 and J usage is TRBJ2-3; D is perhaps TRBD2 (6 bases). Germline CDR1 is SGHRS and CDR2 is YFSETQ. Trimming removed 2 bases from V and 3 bases from J, with 19 bases in between. The CDR3 runs 17 residues. In nucleotides, the CDR3 is TGCGCCAGCAGCTTCGAAGGGACTCCCTTTGGGACAGATACGCAGTATTTT. Translation gives CASSFEGTPFGTDTQYF.

V usage is TRBV12-3 or TRBV12-4 and J usage is TRBJ1-1; D gene uncertain. This CDR3 region has 11 residues. Trimming took off 7 bases at V and 8 bases at J, with 11 bases between the two ends. CDR3 region: CASMNWREAFF. The CDR3 DNA is TGTGCCAGCATGAACTGGAGAGAAGCTTTCTTT.

The genes are TRBV7-6 and TRBJ2-3; D is perhaps TRBD1 (5 bases). The V and J ends lost 5 bases and 2 bases respectively, with 17 bases between them. This CDR3 spans 16 amino acids. The germline V gene encodes CDR1 SGHVS and CDR2 FNYEAQ. The CDR3 spells CASSPRQSSFTDTQYF. The CDR3 region has the DNA TGTGCCAGCAGCCCGCGACAGTCCTCGTTCACAGATACGCAGTATTTT.

This clonotype has only a few counts. The chain links TRBV6-1 to TRBJ2-7; D is possibly TRBD1 (5 bases). The CDR3 is 15 amino acids. V was clipped by 7 bases and J by 5 bases, with 21 bases between them. Germline V lookup: CDR1 MNHNS, CDR2 SASEGT. DNA for the CDR3: TGTGCCAGCAAAGGGTTCCTAGACAGTACCAACGAGCAGTACTTC. It is translated as CASKGFLDSTNEQYF.

This chain connects TRBV18 to TRBJ1-6; a possible D gene is TRBD1 (6 bases). The CDR3 sequence is 15 residues long. Trimming removed 2 bases from V and 6 bases from J, with 11 bases in between. Germline-derived CDR1 and CDR2 are KGHSH and LQKENI. CDR3 in DNA: TGTGCCAGCTCACCAAAGGGGGGGCCTAATTCACCCCTCCACTTT. Translated, it gives CASSPKGGPNSPLHF.

This clonotype was recorded once. The chain joins TRBV5-8 to TRBJ2-7, with D perhaps matching TRBD1 or TRBD2 (5 bases each). The V end lost 2 bases, the J end lost 0 bases, and 18 bases lay between the germline ends. This CDR3 is 17 amino acids long. Germline values: CDR1 SGHTS, CDR2 YDEGEE. CDR3 in amino acids: CASSFANFGTASYEQYF. The CDR3 region has the DNA TGTGCCAGCAGCTTTGCCAATTTCGGGACGGCCTCCTACGAGCAGTACTTC. The variable domain in full, with the rest retrieved from reference TRBV5-8 and TRBJ2-7, is EAGVTQSPTHLIKTRGQQATLRCSPISGHTSVYWYQQALGLGLQFLLWYDEGEERNRGNFPPRFSGRQFPNYSSELNVNALELEDSALYLCASSFANFGTASYEQYFGPGTRLTVT.

About this clonotype itself: This may be a read error, as it is one base from a much larger clone. This chain uses TRBV20-1 with TRBJ2-1; possible D gene TRBD2, 7 bases. The CDR3 length is 15 residues. Germline V gene lookup returns CDR1 DFQATT and CDR2 SNEGSKA (reference sequence). DNA for the CDR3: TGCAGTTCTAGAGATGACAGGACTCCTAGCGGTGAGCAGTTCTTC. Its protein is CSSRDDRTPSGEQFF.